This is a list of T cell receptor beta chains from one sample in a study of regulatory T cells in long-lasting Graves disease. A single record per CDR3 protein comes from TCRdb applying MiXCR to the multiplex PCR reads. The sample lists roughly 610,000 distinct CDR3 sequences, about 15% occurring once. Another study also made use of these data, one on T cells in Graves' hyperthyroidism and ophthalmopathy.

The sequenced sample was peripheral blood mononuclear cells (PBMCs), obtained at new diagnosis, from a patient treated with antithyroid drugs. The receptors come from a woman aged 25 to 39 with Graves disease. The CDR3 runs from the conserved cysteine through the conserved F or W. The order of the fields is clone size, J gene, D gene, V gene, CDR3 protein, CDR3 DNA. A D gene is named only where the DNA matches it firmly. The size field is filled for only some rows; it gives once, few, many or a size class.

clone_size: few
j_call: TRBJ1-6
d_call: -
v_call: TRBV6-1
cdr3_aa: CASTSLRGNSPLHF
cdr3_nt: TGTGCCAGCACCTCTCTTAGGGGGAATTCACCCCTCCACTTT

clone_size: many
j_call: TRBJ2-5
d_call: TRBD1
v_call: TRBV20-1
cdr3_aa: CSAASGTGQQETQYF
cdr3_nt: TGCAGTGCCGCAAGCGGGACAGGGCAGCAAGAGACCCAGTACTTC

clone_size: many
j_call: TRBJ1-2
d_call: -
v_call: TRBV6-1
cdr3_aa: CASSEDLSISGYTF
cdr3_nt: TGTGCCAGCAGCGAGGACCTCTCGATTAGTGGCTACACCTTC

clone_size: few
j_call: TRBJ2-4
d_call: TRBD1
v_call: TRBV27
cdr3_aa: CASSFRTGGSKNIQYF
cdr3_nt: TGTGCCAGCAGTTTTCGGACAGGGGGTTCCAAAAACATTCAGTACTTC

clone_size: few
j_call: TRBJ1-1
d_call: -
v_call: TRBV6-1
cdr3_aa: CASSRGRGKGNTEAFF
cdr3_nt: TGTGCCAGCAGTAGGGGCAGGGGAAAGGGGAACACTGAAGCTTTCTTT

clone_size: few
j_call: TRBJ2-7
d_call: -
v_call: TRBV7-2
cdr3_aa: CASSLRLVRDAYEQYF
cdr3_nt: TGTGCCAGCAGCTTACGACTTGTCAGGGATGCCTACGAGCAGTACTTC

clone_size: -
j_call: TRBJ2-3
d_call: TRBD2
v_call: TRBV6-1
cdr3_aa: CASSPLAGGIVDTQYF
cdr3_nt: TGTGCCAGCAGTCCCTTAGCGGGAGGTATAGTTGATACGCAGTATTTT

clone_size: few
j_call: TRBJ2-7
d_call: -
v_call: TRBV9
cdr3_aa: CASSVNTDPEQYF
cdr3_nt: TGTGCCAGCAGCGTAAACACCGACCCCGAGCAGTACTTC

clone_size: -
j_call: TRBJ2-3
d_call: -
v_call: TRBV5-1
cdr3_aa: CASSFLIQPSSTDTQYF
cdr3_nt: TGCGCCAGCAGCTTCCTAATACAGCCTTCTAGCACAGATACGCAGTATTTT

clone_size: few
j_call: TRBJ2-5
d_call: -
v_call: TRBV3-1
cdr3_aa: CASSRGPGVRTKYF
cdr3_nt: TGTGCCAGCAGCCGAGGTCCAGGGGTTCGTACCAAGTACTTC

clone_size: -
j_call: TRBJ2-7
d_call: TRBD2
v_call: TRBV12-3/TRBV12-4
cdr3_aa: CASSPGLASSEQYF
cdr3_nt: TGTGCCAGCAGCCCGGGACTAGCTTCGTCCGAGCAGTACTTC

clone_size: few
j_call: TRBJ2-7
d_call: TRBD2
v_call: TRBV20-1
cdr3_aa: CSAKGTSGSSYEQYF
cdr3_nt: TGCAGTGCTAAGGGGACTAGCGGGAGCTCCTACGAGCAGTACTTC

clone_size: many
j_call: TRBJ1-1
d_call: -
v_call: TRBV12-3/TRBV12-4
cdr3_aa: CASSQRRRGNTEAFF
cdr3_nt: TGTGCCAGCAGCCAAAGGAGGAGGGGGAACACTGAAGCTTTCTTT

clone_size: many
j_call: TRBJ2-5
d_call: -
v_call: TRBV7-9
cdr3_aa: CASSPPYPGYQETQYF
cdr3_nt: TGTGCCAGCAGCCCCCCATATCCGGGCTATCAAGAGACCCAGTACTTC

clone_size: few
j_call: TRBJ2-1
d_call: TRBD2
v_call: TRBV12-3/TRBV12-4
cdr3_aa: CASTRRRTSGNDNEQFF
cdr3_nt: TGTGCCAGCACCAGACGGAGGACTAGCGGAAATGACAATGAGCAGTTCTTC

clone_size: few
j_call: TRBJ2-7
d_call: -
v_call: TRBV28
cdr3_aa: CASSLIVRIYEQYF
cdr3_nt: TGTGCCAGCAGTTTAATCGTACGGATCTACGAGCAGTACTTC

clone_size: -
j_call: TRBJ1-2
d_call: -
v_call: TRBV5-1
cdr3_aa: CASSPGTETGYTF
cdr3_nt: TGCGCCAGCAGCCCTGGAACGGAAACGGGCTACACCTTC

clone_size: many
j_call: TRBJ1-3
d_call: TRBD1
v_call: TRBV12-3/TRBV12-4
cdr3_aa: CASSTDRESGNTIYF
cdr3_nt: TGTGCCAGCAGTACCGACAGGGAATCTGGAAACACCATATATTTT

clone_size: many
j_call: TRBJ2-7
d_call: -
v_call: TRBV27
cdr3_aa: CASSLVGTPYEQYF
cdr3_nt: TGTGCCAGCAGTTTAGTTGGGACCCCCTACGAGCAGTACTTC

clone_size: many
j_call: TRBJ2-7
d_call: -
v_call: TRBV6-5
cdr3_aa: CASSYDSSYEQYF
cdr3_nt: TGTGCCAGCAGTTACGACAGTTCCTACGAGCAGTACTTC

clone_size: many
j_call: TRBJ2-1
d_call: -
v_call: TRBV3-1
cdr3_aa: CASSQVIQLPNNEQFF
cdr3_nt: TGTGCCAGCAGCCAAGTAATCCAGCTCCCCAACAATGAGCAGTTCTTC

clone_size: many
j_call: TRBJ1-2
d_call: TRBD1
v_call: TRBV20-1
cdr3_aa: CSATEGTVKYGYTF
cdr3_nt: TGCAGTGCTACAGAGGGGACAGTAAAATATGGCTACACCTTC

clone_size: many
j_call: TRBJ1-6
d_call: -
v_call: TRBV2
cdr3_aa: CASSEALLSPLHF
cdr3_nt: TGTGCCAGCAGTGAAGCGCTTTTATCACCCCTCCACTTT

clone_size: many
j_call: TRBJ1-5
d_call: -
v_call: TRBV12-3/TRBV12-4
cdr3_aa: CASRASDQPQHF
cdr3_nt: TGTGCCAGCAGGGCGTCAGATCAGCCCCAGCATTTT

clone_size: many
j_call: TRBJ1-1
d_call: TRBD1
v_call: TRBV25-1
cdr3_aa: CASKGQTNTEAFF
cdr3_nt: TGTGCCAGCAAGGGACAGACGAACACTGAAGCTTTCTTT

clone_size: -
j_call: TRBJ1-4
d_call: -
v_call: TRBV10-3
cdr3_aa: CAIAGLNEKLFF
cdr3_nt: TGTGCCATAGCAGGGTTGAATGAAAAACTGTTTTTT

clone_size: -
j_call: TRBJ2-1
d_call: TRBD1
v_call: TRBV30
cdr3_aa: CAWSHGTGNEQFF
cdr3_nt: TGTGCCTGGAGTCACGGGACAGGGAATGAGCAGTTCTTC

clone_size: few
j_call: TRBJ2-1
d_call: -
v_call: TRBV11-2
cdr3_aa: CASSLLALNYNEQFF
cdr3_nt: TGTGCCAGCAGCTTACTGGCTCTGAACTATAATGAGCAGTTCTTC

clone_size: few
j_call: TRBJ2-4
d_call: -
v_call: TRBV12-3/TRBV12-4
cdr3_aa: CASSTTREWDIQYF
cdr3_nt: TGTGCCAGCAGTACTACTCGGGAGTGGGACATTCAGTACTTC

clone_size: -
j_call: TRBJ2-7
d_call: TRBD1
v_call: TRBV27
cdr3_aa: CASSLGRGQSYEQYF
cdr3_nt: TGTGCCAGCAGTTTAGGTCGGGGACAGTCCTACGAGCAGTACTTC

clone_size: many
j_call: TRBJ1-5
d_call: TRBD1
v_call: TRBV6-7
cdr3_aa: CASSYSIVWDRGVNQPQHF
cdr3_nt: TGTGCCAGCAGTTACTCGATTGTTTGGGACAGGGGAGTAAATCAGCCCCAGCATTTT

clone_size: few
j_call: TRBJ2-7
d_call: TRBD2
v_call: TRBV20-1
cdr3_aa: CSANSLANYEQYF
cdr3_nt: TGCAGTGCTAATTCACTAGCGAACTACGAGCAGTACTTC

clone_size: -
j_call: TRBJ2-1
d_call: TRBD2
v_call: TRBV9
cdr3_aa: CASSSGVGLAGAQTYNEQFF
cdr3_nt: TGTGCCAGCAGCTCAGGGGTCGGACTAGCGGGAGCTCAAACCTACAATGAGCAGTTCTTC

clone_size: many
j_call: TRBJ1-1
d_call: -
v_call: TRBV20-1
cdr3_aa: CSASVQMNTEAFF
cdr3_nt: TGCAGTGCTAGTGTACAGATGAACACTGAAGCTTTCTTT

clone_size: -
j_call: TRBJ2-3
d_call: TRBD2
v_call: TRBV12-3/TRBV12-4
cdr3_aa: CASSQRLAGGDTQYF
cdr3_nt: TGTGCCAGCAGTCAAAGACTAGCGGGAGGAGATACGCAGTATTTT

clone_size: -
j_call: TRBJ1-5
d_call: -
v_call: TRBV15
cdr3_aa: CATSRDLVLGSNQPQHF
cdr3_nt: TGTGCCACCAGCAGAGATCTAGTATTGGGTTCCAATCAGCCCCAGCATTTT

clone_size: few
j_call: TRBJ1-4
d_call: -
v_call: TRBV18
cdr3_aa: CASSLTQVANEKLFF
cdr3_nt: TGTGCCAGCTCACTCACACAGGTGGCTAATGAAAAACTGTTTTTT

clone_size: many
j_call: TRBJ1-5
d_call: TRBD1
v_call: TRBV6-1
cdr3_aa: CASSEYRTGGLYSNQPQHF
cdr3_nt: TGTGCCAGCAGTGAATACAGGACAGGGGGTCTTTATAGCAATCAGCCCCAGCATTTT

clone_size: few
j_call: TRBJ1-1
d_call: TRBD1
v_call: TRBV19
cdr3_aa: CASSSPQGFTEAFF
cdr3_nt: TGTGCCAGTAGTTCCCCACAGGGGTTTACTGAAGCTTTCTTT

clone_size: few
j_call: TRBJ2-7
d_call: TRBD2
v_call: TRBV7-9
cdr3_aa: CASSLEGSGTSGSISYEQYF
cdr3_nt: TGTGCCAGCAGCTTAGAGGGCTCCGGGACTAGCGGGAGTATCTCTTACGAGCAGTACTTC

clone_size: many
j_call: TRBJ1-1
d_call: TRBD1
v_call: TRBV20-1
cdr3_aa: CSAKLTGGMVNTEAFF
cdr3_nt: TGCAGTGCTAAACTGACAGGGGGAATGGTGAACACTGAAGCTTTCTTT

clone_size: -
j_call: TRBJ2-1
d_call: TRBD2
v_call: TRBV20-1
cdr3_aa: CSAENLAGESYNEQFF
cdr3_nt: TGCAGTGCTGAGAACTTAGCGGGAGAATCCTACAATGAGCAGTTCTTC

clone_size: many
j_call: TRBJ1-1
d_call: -
v_call: TRBV3-1
cdr3_aa: CASRPAGATTEAFF
cdr3_nt: TGTGCCAGCAGGCCTGCCGGGGCCACCACTGAAGCTTTCTTT

clone_size: few
j_call: TRBJ1-2
d_call: -
v_call: TRBV15
cdr3_aa: CATSKRTGLGGYGYTF
cdr3_nt: TGTGCCACCAGCAAACGGACGGGCCTGGGCGGCTATGGCTACACCTTC

clone_size: -
j_call: TRBJ2-5
d_call: -
v_call: TRBV29-1
cdr3_aa: CSVLGSQETQYF
cdr3_nt: TGCAGCGTTCTTGGGAGTCAAGAGACCCAGTACTTC

clone_size: many
j_call: TRBJ2-3
d_call: TRBD1
v_call: TRBV28
cdr3_aa: CASSWAPGQFTDTQYF
cdr3_nt: TGTGCCAGCAGTTGGGCCCCGGGACAGTTTACAGATACGCAGTATTTT

clone_size: once
j_call: TRBJ2-3
d_call: TRBD1
v_call: TRBV6-5
cdr3_aa: CAGSSTGGTDTQYF
cdr3_nt: TGTGCCGGCAGTTCGACAGGGGGCACAGATACGCAGTATTTT

clone_size: many
j_call: TRBJ1-2
d_call: -
v_call: TRBV6-1
cdr3_aa: CASREDQSAWLHLYTF
cdr3_nt: TGTGCCAGCAGAGAAGATCAGTCGGCCTGGCTGCACTTATACACCTTC

clone_size: many
j_call: TRBJ1-1
d_call: -
v_call: TRBV2
cdr3_aa: CASKTQVITEAFF
cdr3_nt: TGTGCCAGCAAGACACAGGTGATCACTGAAGCTTTCTTT

clone_size: few
j_call: TRBJ1-3
d_call: TRBD1
v_call: TRBV9
cdr3_aa: CASSWGQVSGNTIYF
cdr3_nt: TGTGCCAGCAGCTGGGGACAGGTCTCTGGAAACACCATATATTTT

clone_size: few
j_call: TRBJ1-4
d_call: -
v_call: TRBV3-1
cdr3_aa: CASSEDSGRRNEKLFF
cdr3_nt: TGTGCCAGCAGCGAAGACTCAGGACGTAGGAATGAAAAACTGTTTTTT

clone_size: few
j_call: TRBJ2-7
d_call: -
v_call: TRBV18
cdr3_aa: CASSWDHSYEQYF
cdr3_nt: TGTGCCAGCTCTTGGGACCACTCCTACGAGCAGTACTTC

clone_size: -
j_call: TRBJ2-4
d_call: -
v_call: TRBV6-5
cdr3_aa: CASSLRPRNIQYF
cdr3_nt: TGTGCCAGCAGTTTAAGGCCGCGGAACATTCAGTACTTC

clone_size: few
j_call: TRBJ1-5
d_call: -
v_call: TRBV5-5
cdr3_aa: CASSLYLDSGQPQHF
cdr3_nt: TGTGCCAGCAGCTTATACTTGGACAGCGGACAGCCCCAGCATTTT

clone_size: -
j_call: TRBJ2-7
d_call: -
v_call: TRBV12-3/TRBV12-4
cdr3_aa: CASSDPFAQDSSYEQYF
cdr3_nt: TGTGCCAGCAGCGACCCATTTGCACAGGATAGCTCCTACGAGCAGTACTTC

clone_size: -
j_call: TRBJ2-2
d_call: TRBD1
v_call: TRBV2
cdr3_aa: CASSGQGGFAGELFF
cdr3_nt: TGTGCCAGCAGCGGACAGGGTGGGTTCGCCGGGGAGCTGTTTTTT

clone_size: few
j_call: TRBJ2-1
d_call: TRBD2
v_call: TRBV6-1
cdr3_aa: CASRNREGRNEQFF
cdr3_nt: TGTGCCAGCAGGAATAGGGAGGGTAGGAATGAGCAGTTCTTC

clone_size: many
j_call: TRBJ1-5
d_call: TRBD1
v_call: TRBV12-3/TRBV12-4
cdr3_aa: CASSNGDSNQPQHF
cdr3_nt: TGTGCCAGCAGCAACGGGGACAGTAATCAGCCCCAGCATTTT

clone_size: few
j_call: TRBJ1-6
d_call: -
v_call: TRBV6-1
cdr3_aa: CASRPGEGLSPLHF
cdr3_nt: TGTGCCAGCAGGCCGGGTGAGGGGCTTTCACCCCTCCACTTT

clone_size: many
j_call: TRBJ1-1
d_call: -
v_call: TRBV28
cdr3_aa: CASSPRGDPNTEAFF
cdr3_nt: TGTGCCAGCAGTCCCCGGGGGGACCCGAACACTGAAGCTTTCTTT